Shown below are 17 T cell receptor beta chains from a single sample sequenced in a study of blood T cell repertoires in COVID-19. Libraries were prepared by immunoSEQ multiplex PCR; TCRdb keeps only in-frame clonotypes and omits some of them. In the table there are 120,000 to 150,000 clones, roughly 86% of which are singletons. The sample was peripheral blood. The receptors come from a human donor with acute or convalescent COVID-19. The donor label of this sample is uncertain.

V and J are TRBV5-4 and TRBJ2-1, with D unresolved. This CDR3 contains 14 residues. Trimming left V 4 bases short and J 10 bases short, with 18 bases between. Germline V gene data show CDR1 as SGHNT and CDR2 as YYREEE (reference sequence). Here the CDR3 DNA reads TGTGCCAGCAGCCCGGCAGCTTCCCTGGAGGAGCAGTTCTTC. It is translated as CASSPAASLEEQFF.

This chain joins TRBV5-1 and TRBJ2-7; 8 bases map to TRBD1. CDR1 and CDR2 (germline): SGHRS, YFSETQ. The CDR3 is 16 amino acids. Unmatched junction bases numbered 8, after V lost 0 bases and J lost 3 bases. The CDR3 nucleotides read TGCGCCAGCAGCTTGGACGGGCAGGGGGCTTTCTACGAGCAGTACTTC. This sequence encodes CASSLDGQGAFYEQYF.

CDR3 bases: TGTGCCAGCATGTGGACTAGCGGGGTCGGAGAGCAGTACTTC. It specifies CASMWTSGVGEQYF. The chain carries TRBV2 and TRBJ2-7; 12 bases agree with TRBD2. The length of the CDR3 is 14 residues. The J segment lost 7 bases and the V segment lost 7 bases, leaving 8 bases of the junction unmatched. Germline values: CDR1 SNHLY, CDR2 FYNNEI.

V is TRBV10-3 and J is TRBJ2-7; the match to TRBD1 covers 9 bases. CDR1 is ENHRY and CDR2 is SYGVKD in the germline V gene. Trimming took 8 bases from V and 1 from J; bases not matched to a gene: 6. CDR3 length: 14 amino acids. The CDR3 DNA reads TGTGCCATCCGCCCCGGGACAGGGTCCTACGAGCAGTACTTC. Its protein product is CAIRPGTGSYEQYF.

The gene calls are TRBV19 and TRBJ2-7, with D unclear. Per germline, CDR1 LNHDA and CDR2 SQIVND (reference sequence). The CDR3 length is 15 residues. Deletions cut 4 bases from V and 6 bases from J, with 19 bases between. The CDR3 here is CASSKNSVIVSEQYF. The CDR3 DNA reads as TGTGCCAGTAGTAAAAACTCGGTGATAGTTAGCGAGCAGTACTTC. Full variable domain (remainder filled in from reference TRBV19 and TRBJ2-7): DGGITQSPKYLFRKEGQNVTLSCEQNLNHDAMYWYRQDPGQGLRLIYYSQIVNDFQKGDIAEGYSVSREKKESFPLTVTSAQKNPTAFYLCASSKNSVIVSEQYFGPGTRLTVT.

The genes are TRBV7-2 and TRBJ1-2, with D possibly matching TRBD1 (5 bases). Trimming took 8 bases from V and 0 from J, leaving 16 bases between them. Germline CDR1 SGHTA, CDR2 FQGNSA. The CDR3 extends over 15 amino acids. The CDR3 sequence: CASRPGIGSNYGYTF. The CDR3, as DNA: TGTGCCAGCCGGCCAGGGATAGGCTCTAACTATGGCTACACCTTC.

The genes are TRBV19 and TRBJ1-1, with D possibly TRBD1 on 6 matching bases. The V gene's germline CDR1 is LNHDA and CDR2 SQIVND (reference sequence). This CDR3 comprises 16 residues. Trimming cost V 1 base and J 1 base, with 13 bases left between them. In nucleotides, the CDR3 is TGTGCCAGTAGTATAGGCCAGGGGTCCCAGAACACTGAAGCTTTCTTT. Its protein is CASSIGQGSQNTEAFF. Variable domain in full (rest from reference TRBV19 and TRBJ1-1): DGGITQSPKYLFRKEGQNVTLSCEQNLNHDAMYWYRQDPGQGLRLIYYSQIVNDFQKGDIAEGYSVSREKKESFPLTVTSAQKNPTAFYLCASSIGQGSQNTEAFFGQGTRLTVV.

The chain couples TRBV27 to TRBJ1-2; D may be TRBD1 (5 bases). This CDR3 contains 10 residues. The germline V gene has CDR1 MNHEY and CDR2 SMNVEV (reference sequence). Trimming took off 9 bases at V and 12 bases at J, with 14 bases between the two ends. CDR3 amino acids: CARNRRGNTF. CDR3 nucleotides: TGTGCCAGAAACAGGAGGGGAAACACCTTC.

The chain employs TRBV18 and TRBJ1-2; 7 bases are a match to TRBD1. There are 13 residues in the CDR3. With 5 bases clipped from V and 8 bases from J, the junction kept 8 bases outside the gene matches. Germline V lookup: CDR1 KGHSH, CDR2 LQKENI. This chain's CDR3 is CASSSTGLGGYTF. The CDR3 DNA follows: TGTGCCAGCTCATCGACAGGGCTGGGGGGCTACACCTTC. Filled out from reference TRBV18 and TRBJ1-2, the complete variable domain reads NAGVMQNPRHLVRRRGQEARLRCSPMKGHSHVYWYRQLPEEGLKFMVYLQKENIIDESGMPKERFSAEFPKEGPSILRIQQVVRGDSAAYFCASSSTGLGGYTFGSGTRLTVV.

The chain employs TRBV9 and TRBJ2-5; the match to TRBD1 covers 7 bases. Germline loops: CDR1 SGDLS, CDR2 YYNGEE. V lost 4 bases and J lost 4; bases outside the gene matches: 10. This CDR3 region has 15 residues. The chain's CDR3 is CASSTNRGAGETQYF. CDR3 coding DNA: TGTGCCAGCAGCACAAACAGGGGCGCGGGAGAGACCCAGTACTTC.

This clone has a handful of counts. This CDR3 reads CASSPIPSSYEQYF. CDR3 coding DNA: TGTGCCAGCAGCCCCATTCCCTCCAGCTACGAGCAGTACTTC. The chain couples TRBV7-8 to TRBJ2-7; no clear D gene. This CDR3 region has 14 residues. Between the trimmed V and J ends, which lost 5 bases and 3 bases, there was a span of 14 bases. In germline, CDR1 is SGHVS, CDR2 FQNEAQ.

The chain uses TRBV7-6 and TRBJ2-5, with D possibly being TRBD2 (6 bases). This CDR3 is built from 16 residues. Trimming cost V 1 base and J 1 base, with 13 bases left between them. Germline CDR1 reads SGHVS; CDR2 reads FNYEAQ. The CDR3 coding sequence is TGTGCCAGCAGCTTAGATCTTGCGGGGTCCCAAGAGACCCAGTACTTC. This gives the protein CASSLDLAGSQETQYF.

The gene calls are TRBV30 and TRBJ1-3; D might be TRBD1 (6 bases). The V end was cut by 4 bases, the J end by 3 bases, with 10 bases between. Germline CDR1 is GTSNPN and CDR2 is SVGIG (reference sequence). The CDR3 is made up of 13 amino acids. The CDR3 protein is CAWTTGFGNTIYF. The DNA of the CDR3 is TGTGCCTGGACTACAGGGTTTGGAAACACCATATATTTT. Full variable domain (missing parts from reference TRBV30 and TRBJ1-3): SQTIHQWPATLVQPVGSPLSLECTVEGTSNPNLYWYRQAAGRGLQLLFYSVGIGQISSEVPQNLSASRPQDRQFILSSKKLLLSDSGFYLCAWTTGFGNTIYFGEGSWLTVV.

This rearrangement joins TRBV18 to TRBJ2-2, with 7 nucleotides matching TRBD1. J lost 3 bases, V lost 6 bases, and 10 bases had no gene match. Germline V gives CDR1 KGHSH, CDR2 LQKENI. This CDR3 spans 16 amino acids. The CDR3 loop is CASSPRQGLDTGELFF. DNA for the CDR3: TGTGCCAGCTCGCCGCGACAGGGCTTAGACACCGGGGAGCTGTTTTTT.

The chain employs TRBV6-4 and TRBJ1-1, with D perhaps TRBD1 (5 bases). Germline V gene data show CDR1 as MRHNA and CDR2 as SNTAGT. V was cut by 6 bases and J by 4 bases, with 12 bases left in between. This CDR3 is 13 amino acids long. The CDR3 spells CASSAGRGTEAFF. The CDR3 DNA is TGTGCCAGCAGCGCAGGGCGGGGCACTGAAGCTTTCTTT.

The V call is TRBV19, the J call TRBJ1-2, with D unclear. The germline V and J ends were trimmed by 3 bases and 4 bases, with 15 bases remaining between them. The CDR3 contains 15 residues. Germline values: CDR1 LNHDA, CDR2 SQIVND (reference sequence). The CDR3 is CASSIRVIPPYGYTF. In DNA, the CDR3 is TGTGCCAGTAGTATTCGGGTTATCCCCCCCTATGGCTACACCTTC.

Many counts were recorded for this clone. The rearrangement joins TRBV9 to TRBJ1-4, with D possibly TRBD1 on 6 matching bases. Germline V CDR1 and CDR2: SGDLS, YYNGEE. Trimming took off 3 bases at V and 8 bases at J, with 20 bases between the two ends. This CDR3 is built from 16 residues. The CDR3 region has the DNA TGTGCCAGCAGCGCGTCAGGGGACGGTTCTGGCGAAAAACTGTTTTTT. Protein sequence: CASSASGDGSGEKLFF.